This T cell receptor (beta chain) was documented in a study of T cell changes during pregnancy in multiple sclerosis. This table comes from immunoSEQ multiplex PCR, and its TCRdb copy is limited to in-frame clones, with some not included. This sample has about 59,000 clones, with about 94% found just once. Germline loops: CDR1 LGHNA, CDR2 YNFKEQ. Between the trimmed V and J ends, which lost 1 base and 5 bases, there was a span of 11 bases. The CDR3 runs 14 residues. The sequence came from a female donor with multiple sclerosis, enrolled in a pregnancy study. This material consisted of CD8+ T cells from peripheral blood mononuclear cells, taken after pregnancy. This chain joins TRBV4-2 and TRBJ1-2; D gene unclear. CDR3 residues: CASSQALAGYGYTF. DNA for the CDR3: TGTGCCAGCAGCCAAGCCCTAGCTGGGTATGGCTACACCTTC.